This T cell receptor (beta chain) comes out of a study of early T cells in non-severe SARS-CoV-2 infection. Study-level information: The study sequenced bulk RNA from unsorted whole blood, with chains unpaired.

Individually, cDNA molecules had unique molecular identifiers attached to them. Each CDR3 protein is one row after TCRdb ran MiXCR on the 5' RACE reads. The table shows 75,000 to 100,000 distinct CDR3 sequences, with 16% occurring only once. This CDR3 has 15 residues. V lost 5 bases to trimming and J lost 3 bases; unmatched junction nucleotides: 8. Germline V gene lookup returns CDR1 DFQATT and CDR2 SNEGSKA (reference sequence). The receptor was isolated from an adult who was a healthcare worker with PCR-confirmed SARS-CoV-2 infection or an uninfected control (not recorded which). The V call is TRBV20-1, the J call TRBJ2-3, with 10 bases identical to TRBD2. Sequenced sample: whole blood. DNA for the CDR3: TGCAGTGCTCAGGGTTCTAGCGGGAGAACAGATACGCAGTATTTT. This gives the protein CSAQGSSGRTDTQYF.